This is a list of T cell receptor beta chains from one sample in a study of Graves' ophthalmopathy and Graves' hyperthyroidism. TCRdb used MiXCR to reprocess the multiplex PCR reads, holding one entry per CDR3 protein. The sample lists about 400,000 distinct CDR3 sequences, under 25% occurring once. The sequenced material came from peripheral blood. These receptors originate from a woman under 30 with stable Graves' hyperthyroidism. CDR3s include the opening cysteine and the closing phenylalanine or tryptophan. D genes are given only for firm matches. Clone size is given for some rows only: seen once, a few or many times, or a class if the clone is expanded.

d_call j_call v_call clone_size cdr3_nt cdr3_aa
. TRBJ1-1 TRBV6-2/TRBV6-3 . TGTGCCAGCGGCAACAGGGTCACTGAAGCTTTCTTT CASGNRVTEAFF
TRBD2 TRBJ2-6 TRBV20-1 many TGCAGTGCTACACGGGAGGGGGTGTTCTCTGGGGCCAACGTCCTGACTTTC CSATREGVFSGANVLTF
. TRBJ1-2 TRBV20-1 many TGCAGTGCTAGTTTGTACAGGTCCCTCTATGGCTACACCTTC CSASLYRSLYGYTF
. TRBJ2-7 TRBV14 many TGTGCCAGCAGCCAAGTTTTAAACTACGAGCAGTACTTC CASSQVLNYEQYF
. TRBJ1-1 TRBV6-1 . TGTGCCAGCAGTGGCTACAGGGCCACTGAAGCTTTCTTT CASSGYRATEAFF
. TRBJ1-2 TRBV18 . TGTGCCAGCTCACCACTGGCCCAGGAGTCAGCTACTAACTATGGCTACACCTTC CASSPLAQESATNYGYTF
TRBD1 TRBJ1-2 TRBV11-2 many TGTACCAGCAGCAGGGGACAGGGGGTTCGTGGCTACACCTTC CTSSRGQGVRGYTF
. TRBJ2-7 TRBV20-1 . TGCAGTGCTAGCTACCGGACCTACGAGCAGTACTTC CSASYRTYEQYF
. TRBJ1-2 TRBV7-8 many TGTGCCAGCAGCTTAGGGCAGGGGCCTAACTATGGCTACACCTTC CASSLGQGPNYGYTF
TRBD2 TRBJ2-5 TRBV7-8 few TGTGCCAGCAGCCTGCGGACTAGCGGGATGGAGACCCAGTACTTC CASSLRTSGMETQYF
. TRBJ1-6 TRBV4-1 few TGCGCCAGCAGCCAAGATCGGGCAGGCCATTATAATTCACCCCTCCACTTT CASSQDRAGHYNSPLHF
TRBD1 TRBJ1-1 TRBV13 many TGTGCCAGCAGCTTAGGTCCTCAGGGGGTAGTTGGCACTGAAGCTTTCTTT CASSLGPQGVVGTEAFF
. TRBJ2-7 TRBV7-9 many TGTGCCAGCAGCTTAGTGGAGACCAACTACGAGCAGTACTTC CASSLVETNYEQYF
TRBD2 TRBJ2-1 TRBV6-1 many TGTGCCAGCATGGGGACTAGCGGGAGCCATGAGCAGTTCTTC CASMGTSGSHEQFF
TRBD2 TRBJ2-5 TRBV6-1 many TGTGCCAGCAGTCGGTCAGCGGGAATCTTTAAAGAGACCCAGTACTTC CASSRSAGIFKETQYF
. TRBJ1-1 TRBV5-1 . TGCGCCAGCAGCTTGGGAACCGGACTTTACACTGAAGCTTTCTTT CASSLGTGLYTEAFF
TRBD1 TRBJ1-5 TRBV19 . TGTGCCAGTAGTAGACGGACAGGTTCTCAGCCCCAGCATTTT CASSRRTGSQPQHF
. TRBJ1-1 TRBV30 few TGTGCCTGGTCCAAGGGGAACACTGAAGCTTTCTTT CAWSKGNTEAFF
. TRBJ2-2 TRBV5-1 many TGCGCCAGCAGCCCCGACAGCTCGAACACCGGGGAGCTGTTTTTT CASSPDSSNTGELFF
TRBD1 TRBJ2-7 TRBV6-5 many TGTGCCAGCATCCCATCACAGGGGGCGGGCTCCTACGAGCAGTACTTC CASIPSQGAGSYEQYF
. TRBJ2-7 TRBV27 many TGTGCCAGCCGCCCCAGGGAGAGGCACGAGCAGTACTTC CASRPRERHEQYF
. TRBJ1-6 TRBV28 many TGTGCCACCCACGCTACCTATAATTCACCCCTCCACTTT CATHATYNSPLHF
. TRBJ2-7 TRBV30 . TGTGCCTCCAGACAGGACACCACCTACGAGCAGTACTTC CASRQDTTYEQYF
TRBD1 TRBJ2-4 TRBV5-1 few TGCGCCAGCAGCGCCGGGACAGGGGGCGGAAACATTCAGTACTTC CASSAGTGGGNIQYF
. TRBJ2-7 TRBV12-3/TRBV12-4 many TGTGCCAGCAGCTTAAGAAGACTTACCTACGAGCAGTACTTC CASSLRRLTYEQYF